This is a list of T cell receptor beta chains from one sample in a study of OX40 agonist ivuxolimab in advanced cancers. The table came from immunoSEQ multiplex PCR; TCRdb's copy has only in-frame clones and leaves some out. The table has about 90,000 clones, under 95% seen once. The sequencing here drew on CD4+ or CD8+ T cells sorted from blood, taken in a trial of the OX40 agonist ivuxolimab. These receptors all stem from an adult with an advanced solid tumor such as melanoma, head and neck, liver or kidney cancer. Both conserved end residues are part of each CDR3. D genes are given only for firm matches. Clone size is not always given. Where it is, it says once, few, many or a class for expanded clones.

>TRBV28|NA|NA|TRBJ2-1
TGTGCCAGCCGGAAGAGCGGACCCTTTGATGAGCAGTTCTTC
CASRKSGPFDEQFF
>TRBV11-3|TRBD1|few|TRBJ2-3
TGTGCCAGCAGCGCACAGGGGGCGTCTAGCACAGATACGCAGTATTTT
CASSAQGASSTDTQYF
>TRBV5-6|NA|NA|TRBJ1-1
TGTGCCAGCAGCTTGGCCCCAGGGGTGAACACTGAAGCTTTCTTT
CASSLAPGVNTEAFF
>TRBV7-8|TRBD1|NA|TRBJ2-1
TGTGCCAGCAATCCCGGGGGACAGGGATCCTACAATGAGCAGTTCTTC
CASNPGGQGSYNEQFF
>TRBV7-9|TRBD2|NA|TRBJ2-5
TGTGCCAGCAGCTTTAGCGGGCGAGAGACCCAGTACTTC
CASSFSGRETQYF
>TRBV4-3|NA|NA|TRBJ2-5
TGCGCCAGCAGCCAAGTTTTAGGGTTTGTGGAGACCCAGTACTTC
CASSQVLGFVETQYF
>TRBV19|NA|NA|TRBJ1-2
TGTGCCAGTAGTAGGGAAGGGTCGCGTGGCTACACCTTC
CASSREGSRGYTF
>TRBV6-6|NA|NA|TRBJ1-5
TGTGCCAGCAGCCCACTGGGTCAGCCCCAGCATTTT
CASSPLGQPQHF
>TRBV4-3|NA|many|TRBJ1-1
TGCGCCAGCAGCCAAAGCAGGGCTCTGAACACTGAAGCTTTCTTT
CASSQSRALNTEAFF
>TRBV27|NA|few|TRBJ2-1
TGTGCCAGCAGTTTATTCCCCCCCCCTAGCAATCGGAATGAGCAGTTCTTC
CASSLFPPPSNRNEQFF
>TRBV5-4|TRBD1|NA|TRBJ2-7
TGTGCCAGCAGGAGGACAGGGGACGCGTACGAGCAGTACTTC
CASRRTGDAYEQYF
>TRBV4-3|NA|NA|TRBJ1-5
TGCGCCAGCAGCCAACACTATAGCAATCAGCCCCAGCATTTT
CASSQHYSNQPQHF
>TRBV27|TRBD2|NA|TRBJ2-1
TGTGCCAGCAGTAAGAAGCTAGCGGGAGGGTACAATGAGCAGTTCTTC
CASSKKLAGGYNEQFF
>TRBV10-3|NA|NA|TRBJ2-3
TGTGCCATCAGTGAGTCAAAGGGAAGAACAGATACGCAGTATTTT
CAISESKGRTDTQYF
>TRBV7-2|TRBD2|once|TRBJ2-1
TGTGCCAGCAGCTTAGTCGGGACTAGCGGGATTGAGCAGTTCTTC
CASSLVGTSGIEQFF
>TRBV7-9|NA|NA|TRBJ2-1
TGTGCCAGCAGCTTAACGGATTACAATGAGCAGTTCTTC
CASSLTDYNEQFF
>TRBV7-5|NA|NA|TRBJ2-1
TGTGCCAGAAGTCCCGGACTAGCGGGAGTTGAGCAGTTCTTC
CARSPGLAGVEQFF
>TRBV5-1|NA|NA|TRBJ2-2
TGCGCCAGCAGCTTGGGAGCTACGAACACCGGGGAGCTGTTTTTT
CASSLGATNTGELFF
>TRBV7-3|NA|NA|TRBJ1-6
TGTGCCAGCAGCTCTCGACAGGCTAATTCACCCCTCCACTTT
CASSSRQANSPLHF
>TRBV18|NA|NA|TRBJ1-2
TGTGCCAGCTCACCGAGTGAGGGGCATGGCTACACCTTC
CASSPSEGHGYTF
>TRBV27|TRBD2|NA|TRBJ2-1
TGTGCCAGCAGTTTACTAGCGGGAGAGCGGCAGTTCTTC
CASSLLAGERQFF
>TRBV28|NA|NA|TRBJ2-2
TGTGCCAGCAGTCAACAGGGTACGAACACCGGGGAGCTGTTTTTT
CASSQQGTNTGELFF
>TRBV6-5|TRBD1|NA|TRBJ2-5
TGTGCCAGCGCTACAGGGGCCCGGGAGACCCAGTACTTC
CASATGARETQYF
>TRBV11-2|NA|NA|TRBJ1-2
TGTGCCAGCAGCTTAGGACCGTATGGCTACACCTTC
CASSLGPYGYTF
>TRBV11-3|TRBD2|NA|TRBJ2-5
TGTGCCAGCAGCTTAACCGGCGGGGGGCCCCAAGAGACCCAGTACTTC
CASSLTGGGPQETQYF
>TRBV7-8|NA|few|TRBJ2-7
TGTGCCAGCACCCCCCAAGGCCGGGGGACCTACGAGCAGTACTTC
CASTPQGRGTYEQYF
>TRBV28|NA|NA|TRBJ2-7
TGTGCCAGCAGTTTAGTCGGGGCTAGCGACTCCTACGAGCAGTACTTC
CASSLVGASDSYEQYF
>TRBV7-2|TRBD2|NA|TRBJ2-3
TGTGCCAGCAGCTTCGGCGGGAGGAGGGGGGCAGATACGCAGTATTTT
CASSFGGRRGADTQYF
>TRBV4-1|NA|few|TRBJ2-2
TGCGCCAGCAGCCAACGTTTAGGCGTCGGGGAGCTGTTTTTT
CASSQRLGVGELFF
>TRBV7-9|NA|NA|TRBJ2-1
TGTGCCAGCAGCTTATCTGGCGGTACAAGCTCCTACAATGAGCAGTTCTTC
CASSLSGGTSSYNEQFF
>TRBV11-3|NA|NA|TRBJ2-7
TGTGCCAGCAGCGCCGGGACAACCTCGACCTACGAGCAGTACTTC
CASSAGTTSTYEQYF
>TRBV4-1|TRBD2|few|TRBJ2-2
TGCGCCAGCAGCCAAGATTATCGGGGGGGATCCGGGGAGCTGTTTTTT
CASSQDYRGGSGELFF
>TRBV18|NA|NA|TRBJ2-5
TGTGCCAGCTCACCATGGGCATCCCAAGAGACCCAGTACTTC
CASSPWASQETQYF
>TRBV20-1|NA|many|TRBJ2-5
TGCAGTGCTAGGCAAGAGACCCAGTACTTC
CSARQETQYF
>TRBV19|NA|NA|TRBJ1-5
TGTGCCAGTAGTATCAGGGATCAGCCCCAGCATTTT
CASSIRDQPQHF
>TRBV7-2|TRBD2|NA|TRBJ2-5
TGTGCCAGCAGCACGACTAGCGGGATGGGGGACCGGGGAGAGACCCAGTACTTC
CASSTTSGMGDRGETQYF
>TRBV6-5|NA|NA|TRBJ2-7
TGTGCCAGCAGTTATGACTGGACCTCCTACGAGCAGTACTTC
CASSYDWTSYEQYF
>TRBV4-3|TRBD1|NA|TRBJ1-2
TGCGCCAGCAGCCAAGATCTGTTGGGGGACAGAGGTTATGGCTACACCTTC
CASSQDLLGDRGYGYTF
>TRBV5-1|NA|NA|TRBJ2-7
TGCGCCAGCAGCTTGGGGGGGACCTACGAGCAGTACTTC
CASSLGGTYEQYF
>TRBV6-5|NA|NA|TRBJ1-3
TGTGCCGCAAGGGACGTGGCTGGAAACACCATATATTTT
CAARDVAGNTIYF
>TRBV9|NA|NA|TRBJ2-7
TGTGCCAGCAGCGTGGCAGGGATGAGTAACGAGCAGTACTTC
CASSVAGMSNEQYF
>TRBV11-2|NA|NA|TRBJ2-7
TGTGCCAGCAGCCCAGGACTTGACTCCTACGAGCAGTACTTC
CASSPGLDSYEQYF
>TRBV7-9|TRBD1|NA|TRBJ2-3
TGTGCCAGCAGCAATCACAGGGGATCGGATACGCAGTATTTT
CASSNHRGSDTQYF
>TRBV29-1|TRBD2|NA|TRBJ2-7
TGCAGCGCTGGACTAGCGGGAGGGGAGCAGTACTTC
CSAGLAGGEQYF
>TRBV29-1|NA|NA|TRBJ2-2
TGCAGCGTTGAGGACAGCTACCGGCGCACCGGGGAGCTGTTTTTT
CSVEDSYRRTGELFF
>TRBV4-1|NA|NA|TRBJ2-7
TGCGCCAGCAGCCAGGGTCGCGAGCAGTACTTC
CASSQGREQYF
>TRBV7-2|NA|NA|TRBJ2-3
TGTGCCAGCAGCTTAGCGTTATTGGCGGACCTTAGCACAGATACGCAGTATTTT
CASSLALLADLSTDTQYF
>TRBV7-9|NA|once|TRBJ1-5
TGTGCCAGCAGCGGAGACACAGGCAATCAGCCCCAGCATTTT
CASSGDTGNQPQHF
>TRBV28|NA|NA|TRBJ1-3
TGTGCCAGCAGCCCGAGGGGCTTAGGAAACACCATATATTTT
CASSPRGLGNTIYF
>TRBV2|NA|NA|TRBJ1-6
TGTGCCAGCAGGCGGACGGCAAATTCACCCCTCCACTTT
CASRRTANSPLHF
>TRBV7-8|TRBD1|once|TRBJ2-7
TGTGCCAGCAGCTTGACAGGGGCCGAGCAGTACTTC
CASSLTGAEQYF
>TRBV4-3|TRBD1|NA|TRBJ1-4
TGCGCCAGCAGCCAAGTGGGGACAGGGGGTTTTGAAAAACTGTTTTTT
CASSQVGTGGFEKLFF
>TRBV28|NA|NA|TRBJ2-7
TGTGCCAGCAGTTGGCAGGGACTTGGTGTCTACGAGCAGTACTTC
CASSWQGLGVYEQYF
>TRBV15|NA|once|TRBJ2-1
TGTGCCACCAGCAAACTCGGTGACTCCTACAATGAGCAGTTCTTC
CATSKLGDSYNEQFF
>TRBV5-1|NA|NA|TRBJ2-5
TGCGCCAGCAGGGGTAAGGGTCAAGAGACCCAGTACTTC
CASRGKGQETQYF
>TRBV11-2|TRBD2|NA|TRBJ2-1
TGTGCCAGCAGCTTCTTGGCTAGCGGGAGGGTGGGTGAGCAGTTCTTC
CASSFLASGRVGEQFF
>TRBV6-1|TRBD1|NA|TRBJ2-3
TGTGCCAGCAGGCGACAGGGGGCAAGAACAGATACGCAGTATTTT
CASRRQGARTDTQYF